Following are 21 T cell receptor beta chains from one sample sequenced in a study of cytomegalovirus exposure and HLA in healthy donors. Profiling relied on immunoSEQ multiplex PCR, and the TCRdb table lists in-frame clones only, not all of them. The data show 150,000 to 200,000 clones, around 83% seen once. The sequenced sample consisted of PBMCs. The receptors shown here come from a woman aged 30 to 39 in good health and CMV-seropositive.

This chain's CDR3 is CASSDPRREQFF. The CDR3 nucleotides are TGTGCCAGCAGTGACCCCCGTCGGGAGCAGTTCTTC. The chain has TRBV2 and TRBJ2-1; no clear D. The germline gives CDR1 SNHLY, CDR2 FYNNEI. The CDR3 length is 12 residues. V gave up 3 bases and J gave up 10 bases, with 10 bases separating them.

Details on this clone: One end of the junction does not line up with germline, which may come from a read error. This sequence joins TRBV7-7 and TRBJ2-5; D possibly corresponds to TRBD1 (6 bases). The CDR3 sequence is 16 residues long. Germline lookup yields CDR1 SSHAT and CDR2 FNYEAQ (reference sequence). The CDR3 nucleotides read TGTGCTAGCAGCAAAATGGGGGCAGGGTCGTGGGAGACCCAGTACTTC. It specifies CASSKMGAGSWETQYF. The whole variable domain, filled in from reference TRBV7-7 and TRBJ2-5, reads GAGVSQSPRYKVTKRGQDVTLRCDPISSHATLYWYQQALGQGPEFLTYFNYEAQPDKSGLPSDRFSAERPEGSISTLTIQRTEQRDSAMYRCASSKMGAGSWETQYFGPGTRLLVL.

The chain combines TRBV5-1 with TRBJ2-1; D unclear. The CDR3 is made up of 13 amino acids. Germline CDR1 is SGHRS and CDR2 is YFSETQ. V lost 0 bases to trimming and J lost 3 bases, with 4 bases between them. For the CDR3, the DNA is TGCGCCAGCAGCTTGGATCTCTACAATGAGCAGTTCTTC. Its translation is CASSLDLYNEQFF. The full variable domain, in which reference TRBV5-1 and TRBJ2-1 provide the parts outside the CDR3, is KAGVTQTPRYLIKTRGQQVTLSCSPISGHRSVSWYQQTPGQGLQFLFEYFSETQRNKGNFPGRFSGRQFSNSRSEMNVSTLELGDSALYLCASSLDLYNEQFFGPGTRLTVL.

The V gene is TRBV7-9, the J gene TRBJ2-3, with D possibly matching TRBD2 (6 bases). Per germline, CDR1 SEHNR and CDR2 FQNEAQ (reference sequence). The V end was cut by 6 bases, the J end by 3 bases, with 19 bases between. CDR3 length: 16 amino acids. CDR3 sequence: CASSSGRTQRTDTQYF. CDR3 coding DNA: TGTGCCAGCAGTTCGGGGAGGACACAGAGAACAGATACGCAGTATTTT.

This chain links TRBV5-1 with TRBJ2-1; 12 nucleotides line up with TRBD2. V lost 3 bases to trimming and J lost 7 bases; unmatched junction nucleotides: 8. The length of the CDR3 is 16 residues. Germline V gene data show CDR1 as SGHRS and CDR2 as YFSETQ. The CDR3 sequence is CASSSRLAGVQNEQFF. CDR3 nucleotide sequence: TGCGCCAGCAGCTCCCGACTAGCGGGAGTTCAGAATGAGCAGTTCTTC.

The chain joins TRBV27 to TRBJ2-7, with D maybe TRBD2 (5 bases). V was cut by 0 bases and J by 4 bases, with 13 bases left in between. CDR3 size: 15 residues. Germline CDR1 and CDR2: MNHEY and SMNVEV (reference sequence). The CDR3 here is CASSLSTTIGYEQYF. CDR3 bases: TGTGCCAGCAGTTTATCGACTACAATCGGGTACGAGCAGTACTTC.

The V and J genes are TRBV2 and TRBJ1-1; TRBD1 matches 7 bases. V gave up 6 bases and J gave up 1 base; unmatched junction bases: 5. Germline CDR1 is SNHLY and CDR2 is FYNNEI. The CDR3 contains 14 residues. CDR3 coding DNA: TGTGCCAGCAGGATCACAGGGGCGAACACTGAAGCTTTCTTT. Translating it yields CASRITGANTEAFF. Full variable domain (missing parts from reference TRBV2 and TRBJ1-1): EPEVTQTPSHQVTQMGQEVILRCVPISNHLYFYWYRQILGQKVEFLVSFYNNEISEKSEIFDDQFSVERPDGSNFTLKIRSTKLEDSAMYFCASRITGANTEAFFGQGTRLTVV.

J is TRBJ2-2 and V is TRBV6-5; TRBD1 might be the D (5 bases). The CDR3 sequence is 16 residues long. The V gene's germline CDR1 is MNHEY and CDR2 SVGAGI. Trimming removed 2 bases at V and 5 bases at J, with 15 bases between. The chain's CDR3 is CASSYPVRVGTGELFF. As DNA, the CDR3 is TGTGCCAGCAGTTACCCTGTCAGGGTTGGGACCGGGGAGCTGTTTTTT.

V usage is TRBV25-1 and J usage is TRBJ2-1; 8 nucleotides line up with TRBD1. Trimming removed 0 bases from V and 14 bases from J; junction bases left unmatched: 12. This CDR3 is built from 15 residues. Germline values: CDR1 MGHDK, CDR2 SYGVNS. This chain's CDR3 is CASSEYKPGGEAEFF. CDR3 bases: TGTGCCAGCAGTGAATACAAGCCAGGGGGCGAGGCAGAGTTCTTC.

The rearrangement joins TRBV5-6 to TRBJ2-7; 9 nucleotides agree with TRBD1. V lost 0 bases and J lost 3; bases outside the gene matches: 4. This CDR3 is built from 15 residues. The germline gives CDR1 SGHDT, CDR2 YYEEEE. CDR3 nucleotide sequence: TGTGCCAGCAGCTTGGGGCCGGGACAGGGCTACGAGCAGTACTTC. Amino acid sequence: CASSLGPGQGYEQYF.

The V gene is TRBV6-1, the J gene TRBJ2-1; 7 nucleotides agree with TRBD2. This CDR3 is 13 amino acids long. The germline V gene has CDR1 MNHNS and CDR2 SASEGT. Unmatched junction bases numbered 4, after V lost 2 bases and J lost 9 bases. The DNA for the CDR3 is TGTGCCAGCAGTGAACACACTAGCGTTGAGCAGTTCTTC. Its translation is CASSEHTSVEQFF.

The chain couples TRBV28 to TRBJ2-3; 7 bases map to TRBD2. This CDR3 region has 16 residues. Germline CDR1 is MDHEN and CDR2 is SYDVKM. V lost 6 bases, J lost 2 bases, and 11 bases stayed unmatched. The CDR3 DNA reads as TGTGCCAGCAGCCCCGTTGGTGGGAGGGACACAGATACGCAGTATTTT. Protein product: CASSPVGGRDTDTQYF. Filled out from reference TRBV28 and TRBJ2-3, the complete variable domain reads DVKVTQSSRYLVKRTGEKVFLECVQDMDHENMFWYRQDPGLGLRLIYFSYDVKMKEKGDIPEGYSVSREKKERFSLILESASTNQTSMYLCASSPVGGRDTDTQYFGPGTRLTVL.

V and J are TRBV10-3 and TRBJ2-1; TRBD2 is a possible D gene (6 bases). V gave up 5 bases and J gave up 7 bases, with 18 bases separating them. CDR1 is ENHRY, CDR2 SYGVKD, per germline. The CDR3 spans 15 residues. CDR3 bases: TGTGCCATCAGTAGAACTCCACCGGGACTTAATGAGCAGTTCTTC. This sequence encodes CAISRTPPGLNEQFF.

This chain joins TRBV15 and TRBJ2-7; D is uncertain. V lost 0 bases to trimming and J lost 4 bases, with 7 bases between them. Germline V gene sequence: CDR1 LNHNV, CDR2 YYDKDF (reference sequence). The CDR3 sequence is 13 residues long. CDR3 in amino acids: CATSREETYEQYF. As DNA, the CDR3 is TGTGCCACCAGCAGAGAAGAGACATACGAGCAGTACTTC.

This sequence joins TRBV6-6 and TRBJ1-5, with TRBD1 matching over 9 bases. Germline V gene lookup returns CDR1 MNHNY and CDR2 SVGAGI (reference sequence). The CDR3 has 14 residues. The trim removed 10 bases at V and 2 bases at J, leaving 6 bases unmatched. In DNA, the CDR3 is TGTGCCACCGACGGACAGGGGCGCAATCAGCCCCAGCATTTT. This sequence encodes CATDGQGRNQPQHF.

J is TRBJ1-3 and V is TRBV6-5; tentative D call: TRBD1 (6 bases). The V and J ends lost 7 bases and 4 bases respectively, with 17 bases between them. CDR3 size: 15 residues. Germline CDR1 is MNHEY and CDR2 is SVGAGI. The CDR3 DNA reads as TGTGCCAGCACTCGGATAGACAGGTCGGGAAACACCATATATTTT. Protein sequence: CASTRIDRSGNTIYF.

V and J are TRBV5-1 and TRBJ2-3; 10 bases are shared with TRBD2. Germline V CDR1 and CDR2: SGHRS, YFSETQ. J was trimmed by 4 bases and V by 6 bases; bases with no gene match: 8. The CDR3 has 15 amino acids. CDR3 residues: CASTLAGAGSDTQYF. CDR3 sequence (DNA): TGCGCCAGCACCCTAGCGGGAGCAGGGTCAGATACGCAGTATTTT.

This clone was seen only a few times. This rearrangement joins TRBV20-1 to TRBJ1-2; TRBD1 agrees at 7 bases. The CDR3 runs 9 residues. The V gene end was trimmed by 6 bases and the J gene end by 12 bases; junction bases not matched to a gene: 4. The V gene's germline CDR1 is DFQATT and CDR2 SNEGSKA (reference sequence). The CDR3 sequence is CSAQGVDTF. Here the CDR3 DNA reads TGCAGTGCCCAGGGGGTAGACACCTTC.

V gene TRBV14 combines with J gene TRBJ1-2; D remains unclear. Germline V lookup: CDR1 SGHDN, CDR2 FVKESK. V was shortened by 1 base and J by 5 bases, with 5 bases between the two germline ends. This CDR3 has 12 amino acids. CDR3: CASSQGAYGYTF. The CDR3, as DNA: TGTGCCAGCAGCCAAGGCGCGTATGGCTACACCTTC.

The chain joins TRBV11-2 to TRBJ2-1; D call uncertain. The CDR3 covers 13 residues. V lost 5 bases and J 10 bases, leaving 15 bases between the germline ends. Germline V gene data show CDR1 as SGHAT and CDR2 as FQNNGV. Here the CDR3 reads CASSRTPSGEQFF. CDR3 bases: TGTGCCAGCAGCCGAACCCCCTCAGGCGAGCAGTTCTTC.

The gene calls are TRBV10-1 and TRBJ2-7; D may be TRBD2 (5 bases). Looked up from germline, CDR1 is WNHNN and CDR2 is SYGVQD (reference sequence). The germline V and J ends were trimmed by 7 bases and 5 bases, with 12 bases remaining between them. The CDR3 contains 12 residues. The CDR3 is CASMDPGNEQYF. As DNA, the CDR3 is TGCGCCAGCATGGACCCGGGGAACGAGCAGTACTTC.